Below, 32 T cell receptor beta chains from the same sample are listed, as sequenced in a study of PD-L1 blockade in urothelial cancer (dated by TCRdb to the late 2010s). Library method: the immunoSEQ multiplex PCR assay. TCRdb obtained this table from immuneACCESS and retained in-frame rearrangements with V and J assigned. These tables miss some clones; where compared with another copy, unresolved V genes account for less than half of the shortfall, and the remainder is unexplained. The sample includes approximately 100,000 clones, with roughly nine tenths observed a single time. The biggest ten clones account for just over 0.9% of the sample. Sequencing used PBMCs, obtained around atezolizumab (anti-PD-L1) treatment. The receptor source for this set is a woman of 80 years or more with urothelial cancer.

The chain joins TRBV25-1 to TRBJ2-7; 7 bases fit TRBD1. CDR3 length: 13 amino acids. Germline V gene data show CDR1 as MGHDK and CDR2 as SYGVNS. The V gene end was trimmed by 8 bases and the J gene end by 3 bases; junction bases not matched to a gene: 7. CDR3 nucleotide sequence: TGTGCCAGCCGATCACAGGGGAGCTACGAGCAGTACTTC. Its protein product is CASRSQGSYEQYF.

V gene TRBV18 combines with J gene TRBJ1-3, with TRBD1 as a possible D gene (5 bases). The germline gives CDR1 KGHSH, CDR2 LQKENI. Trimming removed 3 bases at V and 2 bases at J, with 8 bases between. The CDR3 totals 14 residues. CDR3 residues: CASSPGQTGNTIYF. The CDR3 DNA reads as TGTGCCAGCTCACCGGGGCAGACTGGAAACACCATATATTTT.

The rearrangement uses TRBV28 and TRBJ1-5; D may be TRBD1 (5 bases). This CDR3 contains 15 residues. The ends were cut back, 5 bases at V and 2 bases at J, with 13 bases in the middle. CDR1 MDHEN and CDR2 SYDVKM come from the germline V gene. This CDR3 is CASSTAGYGNQPQHF. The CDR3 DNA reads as TGTGCCAGCAGTACCGCAGGGTATGGCAATCAGCCCCAGCATTTT.

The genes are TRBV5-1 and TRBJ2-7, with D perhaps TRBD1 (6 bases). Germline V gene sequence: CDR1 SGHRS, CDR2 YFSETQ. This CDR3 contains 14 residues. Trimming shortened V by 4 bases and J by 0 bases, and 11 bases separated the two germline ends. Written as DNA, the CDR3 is TGCGCCAGCAGCGAACAGGGTTCCTCCTACGAGCAGTACTTC. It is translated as CASSEQGSSYEQYF.

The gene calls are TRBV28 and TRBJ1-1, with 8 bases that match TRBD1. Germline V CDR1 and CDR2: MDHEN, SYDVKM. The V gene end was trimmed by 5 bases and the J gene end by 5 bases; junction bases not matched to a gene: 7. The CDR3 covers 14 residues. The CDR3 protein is CASSRQGQRTEAFF. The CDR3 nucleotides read TGTGCCAGCAGTCGACAGGGGCAAAGGACTGAAGCTTTCTTT.

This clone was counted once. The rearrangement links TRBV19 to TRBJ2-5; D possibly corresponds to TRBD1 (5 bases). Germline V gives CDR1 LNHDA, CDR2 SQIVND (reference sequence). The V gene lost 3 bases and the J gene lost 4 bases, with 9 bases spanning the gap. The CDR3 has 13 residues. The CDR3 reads CASSIGRVETQYF. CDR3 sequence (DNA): TGTGCCAGTAGTATTGGCAGGGTAGAGACCCAGTACTTC.

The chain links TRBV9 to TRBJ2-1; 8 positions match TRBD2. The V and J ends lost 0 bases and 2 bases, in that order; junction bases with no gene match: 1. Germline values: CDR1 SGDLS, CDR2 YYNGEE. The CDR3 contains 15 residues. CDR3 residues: CASSVAGGTYNEQFF. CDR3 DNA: TGTGCCAGCAGCGTAGCGGGAGGGACCTACAATGAGCAGTTCTTC.

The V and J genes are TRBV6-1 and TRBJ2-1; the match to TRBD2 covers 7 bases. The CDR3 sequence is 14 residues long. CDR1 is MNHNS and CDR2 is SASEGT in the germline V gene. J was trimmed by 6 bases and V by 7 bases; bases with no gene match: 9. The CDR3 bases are TGTGCCAGCAACCCCTGGGGGACTACCAATGAGCAGTTCTTC. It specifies CASNPWGTTNEQFF.

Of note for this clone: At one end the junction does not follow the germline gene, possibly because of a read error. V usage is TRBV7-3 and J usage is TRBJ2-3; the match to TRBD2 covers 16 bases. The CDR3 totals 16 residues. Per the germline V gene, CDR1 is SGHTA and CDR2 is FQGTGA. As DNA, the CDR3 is TGTACCAGCAGCCCCCAGGGACTAGCGGGAGGGGATACGCAGTATTTT. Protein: CTSSPQGLAGGDTQYF.

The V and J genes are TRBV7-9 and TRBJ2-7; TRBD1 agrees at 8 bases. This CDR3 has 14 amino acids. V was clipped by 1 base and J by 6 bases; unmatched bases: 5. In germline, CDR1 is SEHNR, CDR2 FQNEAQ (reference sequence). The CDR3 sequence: CASSLDGRGREQYF. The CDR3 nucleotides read TGTGCCAGCAGCTTAGATGGCAGGGGGCGCGAGCAGTACTTC.

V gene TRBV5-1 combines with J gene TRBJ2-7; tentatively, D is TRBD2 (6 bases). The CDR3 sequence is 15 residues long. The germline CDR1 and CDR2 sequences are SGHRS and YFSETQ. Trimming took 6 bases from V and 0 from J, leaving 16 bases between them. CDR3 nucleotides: TGCGCCAGCACCCTTTGGGCCGGGGGCTCCTACGAGCAGTACTTC. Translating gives CASTLWAGGSYEQYF.

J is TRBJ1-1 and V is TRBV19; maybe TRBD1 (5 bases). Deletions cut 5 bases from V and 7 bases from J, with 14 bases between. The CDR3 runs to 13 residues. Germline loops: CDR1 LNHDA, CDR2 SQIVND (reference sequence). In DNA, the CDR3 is TGTGCCAGTAGTTATCTTGGACAAGGTGAAGCTTTCTTT. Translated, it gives CASSYLGQGEAFF.

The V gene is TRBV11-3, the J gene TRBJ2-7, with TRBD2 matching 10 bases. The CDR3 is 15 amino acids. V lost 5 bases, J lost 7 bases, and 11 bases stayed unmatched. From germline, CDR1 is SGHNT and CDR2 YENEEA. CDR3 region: CASSQSGGVIGEQYF. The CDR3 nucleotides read TGTGCCAGCAGCCAAAGCGGGGGGGTTATTGGAGAGCAGTACTTC.

CDR3 residues: CASSLVGRISNQPQHF. CDR3 coding DNA: TGTGCCAGCAGTTTAGTGGGCAGGATAAGCAATCAGCCCCAGCATTTT. The V gene is TRBV28, the J gene TRBJ1-5; D is undetermined. Germline assignment: CDR1 MDHEN and CDR2 SYDVKM. The CDR3 sequence is 16 residues long. Trimming stripped 2 bases from V and 1 base from J, with 12 bases between. The full variable domain, with the rest looked up from reference TRBV28 and TRBJ1-5, is DVKVTQSSRYLVKRTGEKVFLECVQDMDHENMFWYRQDPGLGLRLIYFSYDVKMKEKGDIPEGYSVSREKKERFSLILESASTNQTSMYLCASSLVGRISNQPQHFGDGTRLSIL.

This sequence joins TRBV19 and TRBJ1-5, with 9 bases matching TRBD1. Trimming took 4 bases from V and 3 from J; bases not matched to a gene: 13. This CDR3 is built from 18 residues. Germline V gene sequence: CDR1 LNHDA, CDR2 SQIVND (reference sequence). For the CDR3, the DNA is TGTGCCAGTAGTACCCCCCTATTCGGGACAGGGAACAATCAGCCCCAGCATTTT. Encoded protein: CASSTPLFGTGNNQPQHF.

The CDR3 DNA follows: TGTGCCAGCAGCACCGCCGGGGCGGGGCCCACTGAAGCTTTCTTT. Translating gives CASSTAGAGPTEAFF. V usage is TRBV28 and J usage is TRBJ1-1; tentative D call: TRBD1 (5 bases). Per germline, CDR1 MDHEN and CDR2 SYDVKM. There are 15 residues in the CDR3. The V and J ends lost 6 bases and 4 bases respectively, with 18 bases between them.

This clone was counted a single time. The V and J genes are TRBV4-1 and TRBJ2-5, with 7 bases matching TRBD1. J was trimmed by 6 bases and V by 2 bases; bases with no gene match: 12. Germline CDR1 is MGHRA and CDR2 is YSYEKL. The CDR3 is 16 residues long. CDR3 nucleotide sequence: TGCGCCAGCAGCCAAATTCGTCAGACAGGGTCCAAGACCCAGTACTTC. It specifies CASSQIRQTGSKTQYF.

CDR3 sequence (DNA): TGTGCCAGCGAGGGATTAGCGGGACATAGCGAGCAGTACTTC. This codes for CASEGLAGHSEQYF. The chain couples TRBV2 to TRBJ2-7; 8 nucleotides agree with TRBD2. The germline V gene has CDR1 SNHLY and CDR2 FYNNEI. CDR3 length: 14 amino acids. The ends lost 8 bases at V and 6 bases at J; junction bases unmatched: 12.

The CDR3 sequence is CASSQTDRGETQYF. The CDR3 coding sequence is TGTGCCAGCAGTCAAACGGACAGGGGGGAGACCCAGTACTTC. V and J are TRBV7-2 and TRBJ2-5, with 10 bases lining up with TRBD1. Germline CDR1 is SGHTA and CDR2 is FQGNSA. There are 14 residues in the CDR3. Trimming took 6 bases from V and 5 from J; bases not matched to a gene: 6.

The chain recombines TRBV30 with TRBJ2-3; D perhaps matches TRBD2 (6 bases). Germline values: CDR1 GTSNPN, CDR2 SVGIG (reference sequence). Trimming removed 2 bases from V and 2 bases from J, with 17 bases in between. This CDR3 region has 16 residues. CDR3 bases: TGTGCCTGGAGTAAGGGAGGTCCACTACACACAGATACGCAGTATTTT. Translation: CAWSKGGPLHTDTQYF.

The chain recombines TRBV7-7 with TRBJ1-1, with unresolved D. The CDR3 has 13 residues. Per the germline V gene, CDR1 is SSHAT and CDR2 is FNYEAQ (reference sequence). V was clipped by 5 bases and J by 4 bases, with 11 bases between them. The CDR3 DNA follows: TGTGCCAGCAGCCGGAACGAGGGCACTGAAGCTTTCTTT. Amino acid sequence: CASSRNEGTEAFF.

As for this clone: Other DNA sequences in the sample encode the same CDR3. CDR3 region: CASSLVGSQETQYF. Written as DNA, the CDR3 is TGTGCCAGCAGCTTGGTTGGTAGTCAAGAGACCCAGTACTTC. The V gene is TRBV5-4, the J gene TRBJ2-5; D ambiguous. The V gene's germline CDR1 is SGHNT and CDR2 YYREEE (reference sequence). The V and J ends lost 0 bases and 2 bases respectively, with 8 bases between them. The CDR3 length is 14 residues.

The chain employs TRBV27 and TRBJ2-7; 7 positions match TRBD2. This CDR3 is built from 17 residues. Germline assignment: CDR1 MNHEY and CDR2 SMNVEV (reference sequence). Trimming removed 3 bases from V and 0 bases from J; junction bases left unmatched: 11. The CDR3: CASSFLASGRSSYEQYF. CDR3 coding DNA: TGTGCCAGCAGTTTTTTGGCTAGCGGACGGAGCTCCTACGAGCAGTACTTC.

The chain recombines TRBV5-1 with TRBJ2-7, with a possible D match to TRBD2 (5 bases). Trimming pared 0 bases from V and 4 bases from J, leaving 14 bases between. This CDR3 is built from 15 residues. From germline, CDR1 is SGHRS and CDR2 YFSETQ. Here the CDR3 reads CASSLAGGSGYEQYF. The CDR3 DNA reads TGCGCCAGCAGCTTGGCCGGCGGGTCAGGATACGAGCAGTACTTC.

The CDR3, as DNA: TGCGCCAGCAGCTTGCCAGGGGGCGGATTGAACACTGAAGCTTTCTTT. This translates into CASSLPGGGLNTEAFF. The chain couples TRBV5-1 to TRBJ1-1; 8 bases fit TRBD1. The germline CDR1 and CDR2 sequences are SGHRS and YFSETQ. The CDR3 contains 16 residues. After removal of 1 base from V and 0 bases from J, the junction contained 5 bases not matched to a gene.

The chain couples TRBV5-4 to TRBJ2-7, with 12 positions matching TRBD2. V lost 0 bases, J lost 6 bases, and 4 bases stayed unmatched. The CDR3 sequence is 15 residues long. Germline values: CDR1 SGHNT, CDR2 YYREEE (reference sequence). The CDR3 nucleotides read TGTGCCAGCAGCTTGGACCTAGCGGGAGGGCGCGAGCAGTACTTC. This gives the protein CASSLDLAGGREQYF.

The CDR3 sequence is CASSYTSGSAYEQYF. CDR3 DNA: TGTGCCAGTAGTTACACTAGCGGGAGCGCCTACGAGCAGTACTTC. The chain carries TRBV19 and TRBJ2-7; TRBD2 matches at 11 bases. There are 15 residues in the CDR3. Germline loops: CDR1 LNHDA, CDR2 SQIVND (reference sequence). Trimming took 5 bases from V and 2 from J; bases not matched to a gene: 5.

The CDR3 spells CASSLGQAGGNTIYF. The CDR3, as DNA: TGCGCCAGCAGCCTGGGGCAGGCAGGTGGAAACACCATATATTTT. The chain joins TRBV4-1 to TRBJ1-3; weak D call: TRBD1 (5 bases). There are 15 residues in the CDR3. Per the germline V gene, CDR1 is MGHRA and CDR2 is YSYEKL. V was clipped by 4 bases and J by 3 bases, with 13 bases between them.

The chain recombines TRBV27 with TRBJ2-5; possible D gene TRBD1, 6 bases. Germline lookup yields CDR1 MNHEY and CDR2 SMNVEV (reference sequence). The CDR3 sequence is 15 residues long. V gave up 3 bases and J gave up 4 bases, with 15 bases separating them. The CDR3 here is CASSFSLGGRETQYF. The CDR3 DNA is TGTGCCAGCAGTTTTTCCTTAGGGGGTAGAGAGACCCAGTACTTC.

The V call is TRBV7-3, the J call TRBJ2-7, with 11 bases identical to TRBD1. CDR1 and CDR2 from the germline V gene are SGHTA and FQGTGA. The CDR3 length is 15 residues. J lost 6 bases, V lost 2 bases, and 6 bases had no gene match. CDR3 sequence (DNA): TGTGCCAGCAGCTTATCCCGGGACAGGGGGAGCGAGCAGTACTTC. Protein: CASSLSRDRGSEQYF.

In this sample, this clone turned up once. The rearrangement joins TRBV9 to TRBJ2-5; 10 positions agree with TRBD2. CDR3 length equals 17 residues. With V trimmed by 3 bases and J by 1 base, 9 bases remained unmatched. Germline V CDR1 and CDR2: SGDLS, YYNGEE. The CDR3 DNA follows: TGTGCCAGCAGCGCGACGGGTGGACTAGCGGCCCAAGAGACCCAGTACTTC. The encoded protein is CASSATGGLAAQETQYF. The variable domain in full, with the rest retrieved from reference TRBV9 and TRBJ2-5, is DSGVTQTPKHLITATGQRVTLRCSPRSGDLSVYWYQQSLDQGLQFLIQYYNGEERAKGNILERFSAQQFPDLHSELNLSSLELGDSALYFCASSATGGLAAQETQYFGPGTRLLVL.

The CDR3 sequence: CASTSRWGQATSTDTQYF. The CDR3 DNA reads as TGTGCCAGCACTTCACGATGGGGACAGGCCACTAGCACAGATACGCAGTATTTT. The chain recombines TRBV27 with TRBJ2-3, with TRBD1 matching over 8 bases. This CDR3 is built from 18 residues. The J segment lost 0 bases and the V segment lost 7 bases, leaving 15 bases of the junction unmatched. Looked up from germline, CDR1 is MNHEY and CDR2 is SMNVEV (reference sequence).